These 2 T cell receptor beta chains originate from one sample sequenced in a study of blood T cell repertoires in COVID-19. Some clones are missing from TCRdb's copy, which holds only in-frame ones; the method was immunoSEQ multiplex PCR. The data hold some 240,000 clones, with about 86% observed a single time. Material for sequencing was PBMCs or T cells enriched from blood (not recorded which). Receptor source: a woman in her 40s with acute COVID-19.

The genes are TRBV5-1 and TRBJ2-1; 8 bases fit TRBD2. This CDR3 region has 15 residues. Losses at the gene ends were 4 bases for V and 4 bases for J; bases not matched to a gene: 7. The germline CDR1 and CDR2 sequences are SGHRS and YFSETQ. CDR3 coding DNA: TGCGCCAGCAGCCCCGGGACTAGATCTTACAATGAGCAGTTCTTC. Translated: CASSPGTRSYNEQFF.

The chain is built from TRBV18 and TRBJ2-5; 8 nucleotides align to TRBD1. CDR3 length equals 14 residues. V trimming: 2 bases; J trimming: 6 bases; junction bases outside the gene matches: 5. Germline V CDR1 and CDR2: KGHSH, LQKENI. The CDR3 is CASSPMDRVQTQYF. In DNA form, the CDR3 reads TGTGCCAGCTCACCAATGGACAGGGTGCAGACCCAGTACTTC.